These T cell receptor beta chains were read from a single sample in a study of Graves' ophthalmopathy and Graves' hyperthyroidism. MiXCR, run by TCRdb on the multiplex PCR reads, gives a single entry per CDR3 protein. The table records 580,000 or so distinct CDR3 sequences, less than 45% of them present only once. Sequencing input: peripheral blood or thyroid tissue (not recorded which). Every receptor here comes from an adult man with Graves' hyperthyroidism. The CDR3 runs from the conserved cysteine through the conserved F or W. A D gene is named only where the DNA matches it firmly. Expanded clones are given a class, and other clones once, few, many or no size at all.

d_call: TRBD1
clone_size: many
j_call: TRBJ1-2
v_call: TRBV29-1
cdr3_aa: CSVALQGMDYGYTF
cdr3_nt: TGCAGCGTCGCCTTACAGGGGATGGACTATGGCTACACCTTC

d_call: -
clone_size: many
j_call: TRBJ1-2
v_call: TRBV7-9
cdr3_aa: CASSFDSYGYTF
cdr3_nt: TGTGCCAGCAGCTTCGACAGCTATGGCTACACCTTC

d_call: TRBD1
clone_size: -
j_call: TRBJ1-2
v_call: TRBV7-9
cdr3_aa: CASSLTGQGNYTF
cdr3_nt: TGTGCCAGCAGTCTTACGGGACAGGGTAACTACACCTTC

d_call: TRBD1
clone_size: many
j_call: TRBJ2-6
v_call: TRBV5-1
cdr3_aa: CASTGGASGANVLTF
cdr3_nt: TGCGCCAGCACAGGGGGCGCATCTGGGGCCAACGTCCTGACTTTC

d_call: -
clone_size: few
j_call: TRBJ1-1
v_call: TRBV20-1
cdr3_aa: CSARLPGHVYGEAFF
cdr3_nt: TGCAGTGCTAGGTTGCCGGGACATGTCTACGGTGAAGCTTTCTTT

d_call: TRBD1
clone_size: many
j_call: TRBJ1-1
v_call: TRBV6-5
cdr3_aa: CASRTGVTEAFF
cdr3_nt: TGTGCCAGCAGGACAGGGGTCACTGAAGCTTTCTTT

d_call: -
clone_size: -
j_call: TRBJ2-7
v_call: TRBV6-5
cdr3_aa: CASSYKRVSEQYF
cdr3_nt: TGTGCCAGCAGTTACAAGAGGGTGAGCGAGCAGTACTTC

d_call: -
clone_size: -
j_call: TRBJ2-1
v_call: TRBV24-1
cdr3_aa: CATSDDSYNEQFF
cdr3_nt: TGTGCCACCAGTGATGACTCCTACAATGAGCAGTTCTTC

d_call: -
clone_size: -
j_call: TRBJ1-1
v_call: TRBV28
cdr3_aa: CASPSLAGREALF
cdr3_nt: TGTGCCAGCCCGAGCCTCGCGGGGCGTGAAGCTCTCTTT

d_call: TRBD2
clone_size: few
j_call: TRBJ2-2
v_call: TRBV10-2
cdr3_aa: CASSPGLAGVELFF
cdr3_nt: TGCGCCAGCAGTCCGGGACTAGCGGGAGTGGAGCTGTTTTTT

d_call: TRBD1
clone_size: many
j_call: TRBJ1-2
v_call: TRBV6-1
cdr3_aa: CASSEAGGGGYGYTF
cdr3_nt: TGTGCCAGCAGTGAAGCCGGAGGGGGCGGTTATGGCTACACCTTC

d_call: -
clone_size: few
j_call: TRBJ2-3
v_call: TRBV2
cdr3_aa: CASSDHRVLSTDTQYF
cdr3_nt: TGTGCCAGCAGTGACCACAGGGTTCTCTCCACAGATACGCAGTATTTT

d_call: TRBD2
clone_size: few
j_call: TRBJ2-1
v_call: TRBV5-8
cdr3_aa: CASSLAGGTYNEQFF
cdr3_nt: TGTGCCAGCAGTCTAGCGGGAGGCACCTACAATGAGCAGTTCTTC

d_call: -
clone_size: -
j_call: TRBJ2-3
v_call: TRBV2
cdr3_aa: CASSVAIRTDTQYF
cdr3_nt: TGTGCCAGCAGTGTAGCCATCCGCACAGATACGCAGTATTTT

d_call: -
clone_size: -
j_call: TRBJ2-7
v_call: TRBV7-9
cdr3_aa: CASSKDWRGHYNEQYF
cdr3_nt: TGTGCCAGCAGCAAGGATTGGAGGGGGCATTACAATGAGCAGTACTTC

d_call: -
clone_size: many
j_call: TRBJ1-1
v_call: TRBV29-1
cdr3_aa: CSGPSGIEAFF
cdr3_nt: TGCAGCGGACCGTCGGGAATCGAAGCTTTCTTT

d_call: -
clone_size: many
j_call: TRBJ1-1
v_call: TRBV5-8
cdr3_aa: CASSLYQGLENTEAFF
cdr3_nt: TGTGCCAGCAGCTTGTACCAGGGTTTGGAGAACACTGAAGCTTTCTTT

d_call: -
clone_size: many
j_call: TRBJ1-6
v_call: TRBV13
cdr3_aa: CASSLVVLNSPLHF
cdr3_nt: TGTGCCAGCAGCTTAGTGGTACTTAATTCACCCCTCCACTTT

d_call: TRBD1
clone_size: many
j_call: TRBJ2-5
v_call: TRBV19
cdr3_aa: CASSPGQGRETQYF
cdr3_nt: TGTGCCAGTAGCCCGGGACAGGGAAGGGAGACCCAGTACTTC

d_call: -
clone_size: -
j_call: TRBJ1-3
v_call: TRBV6-1
cdr3_aa: CASSVSRNSGNTIYF
cdr3_nt: TGTGCCAGCAGTGTGAGTCGGAACTCTGGAAACACCATATATTTT

d_call: TRBD1
clone_size: few
j_call: TRBJ2-3
v_call: TRBV20-1
cdr3_aa: CSARDIGQGTDTQYF
cdr3_nt: TGCAGTGCTAGAGATATTGGACAGGGGACAGATACGCAGTATTTT

d_call: TRBD1
clone_size: many
j_call: TRBJ2-7
v_call: TRBV6-1
cdr3_aa: CASSHRDRGDYEQYF
cdr3_nt: TGTGCCAGCAGTCACCGGGACAGGGGCGACTACGAGCAGTACTTC

d_call: -
clone_size: -
j_call: TRBJ1-2
v_call: TRBV10-3
cdr3_aa: CASSEVRPNYGYTF
cdr3_nt: TGTGCCAGCAGTGAAGTCAGACCTAACTATGGCTACACCTTC

d_call: -
clone_size: many
j_call: TRBJ2-5
v_call: TRBV3-1
cdr3_aa: CASSQDLKETQYF
cdr3_nt: TGTGCCAGCAGCCAAGATTTGAAAGAGACCCAGTACTTC

d_call: TRBD1
clone_size: -
j_call: TRBJ1-4
v_call: TRBV29-1
cdr3_aa: CSVGGLGTANNEKLFF
cdr3_nt: TGCAGCGTTGGAGGCCTGGGGACAGCGAATAATGAAAAACTGTTTTTT

d_call: -
clone_size: -
j_call: TRBJ2-6
v_call: TRBV27
cdr3_aa: CASSPSVRERYSGANVLTF
cdr3_nt: TGTGCCAGCAGTCCCTCCGTTCGGGAAAGGTACTCTGGGGCCAACGTCCTGACTTTC

d_call: TRBD1
clone_size: -
j_call: TRBJ1-3
v_call: TRBV10-3
cdr3_aa: CAINEGGQGTGNTIYF
cdr3_nt: TGTGCCATCAATGAGGGTGGACAGGGTACTGGAAACACCATATACTTT

d_call: TRBD2
clone_size: many
j_call: TRBJ2-5
v_call: TRBV10-2
cdr3_aa: CASMLAGAQETQYF
cdr3_nt: TGCGCCAGCATGCTAGCGGGAGCCCAAGAGACCCAGTACTTC

d_call: TRBD2
clone_size: -
j_call: TRBJ2-5
v_call: TRBV7-8
cdr3_aa: CASSSSPLATQETQYF
cdr3_nt: TGTGCCAGCAGCTCGTCTCCACTAGCGACTCAAGAGACCCAGTACTTC

d_call: -
clone_size: many
j_call: TRBJ1-1
v_call: TRBV4-1
cdr3_aa: CASSQEPQLGTEAFF
cdr3_nt: TGCGCCAGCAGCCAAGAGCCTCAGCTGGGGACTGAAGCTTTCTTT